This TCR beta chain was sequenced during a study of blood T cell repertoires in COVID-19. Clones were sequenced by immunoSEQ multiplex PCR, and TCRdb holds only the in-frame ones, with some missing. This table holds some 100,000 clones, 81% found once. The germline V and J ends were trimmed by 0 bases and 5 bases, with 15 bases remaining between them. This CDR3 has 15 residues. Germline CDR1 and CDR2: SGDLS and YYNGEE. This TCR came from a human donor in a cohort sampled during active COVID-19. The source material was peripheral blood. The V call is TRBV9, the J call TRBJ2-7; tentatively, D is TRBD2 (5 bases). CDR3 nucleotide sequence: TGTGCCAGCAGCGTAGCCGGGGAAAGGTACGACGAGCAGTACTTC. Its translation: CASSVAGERYDEQYF.